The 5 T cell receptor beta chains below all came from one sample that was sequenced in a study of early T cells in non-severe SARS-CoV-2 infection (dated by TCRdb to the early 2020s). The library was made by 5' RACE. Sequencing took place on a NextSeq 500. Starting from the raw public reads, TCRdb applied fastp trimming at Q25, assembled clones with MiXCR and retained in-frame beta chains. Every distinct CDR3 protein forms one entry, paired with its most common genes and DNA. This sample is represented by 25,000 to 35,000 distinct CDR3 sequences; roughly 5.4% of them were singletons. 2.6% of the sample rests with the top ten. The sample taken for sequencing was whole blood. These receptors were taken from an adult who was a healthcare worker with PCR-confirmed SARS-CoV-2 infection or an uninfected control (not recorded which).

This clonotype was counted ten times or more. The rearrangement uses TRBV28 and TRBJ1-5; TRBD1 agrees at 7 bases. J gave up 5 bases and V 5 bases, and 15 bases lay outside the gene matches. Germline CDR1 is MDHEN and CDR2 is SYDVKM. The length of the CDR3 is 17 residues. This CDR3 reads CASSRGQDEFPYQPQHF. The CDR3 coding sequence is TGTGCCAGCAGTCGAGGACAGGATGAGTTTCCATATCAGCCCCAGCATTTT.

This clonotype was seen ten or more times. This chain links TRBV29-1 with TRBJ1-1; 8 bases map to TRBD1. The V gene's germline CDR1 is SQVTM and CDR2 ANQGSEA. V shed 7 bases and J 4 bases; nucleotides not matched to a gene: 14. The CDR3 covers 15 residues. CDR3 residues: CSAPGTGAWGTEAFF. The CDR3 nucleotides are TGCAGCGCTCCCGGGACAGGCGCCTGGGGCACTGAAGCTTTCTTT.

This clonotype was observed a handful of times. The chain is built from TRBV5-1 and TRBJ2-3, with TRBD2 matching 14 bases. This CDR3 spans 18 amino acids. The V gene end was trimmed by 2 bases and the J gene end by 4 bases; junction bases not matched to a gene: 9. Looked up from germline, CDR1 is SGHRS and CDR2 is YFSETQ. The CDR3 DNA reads TGCGCCAGCAGCTTCGGACTAGCGGGAGGCCCGAACGCAGATACGCAGTATTTT. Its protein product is CASSFGLAGGPNADTQYF.

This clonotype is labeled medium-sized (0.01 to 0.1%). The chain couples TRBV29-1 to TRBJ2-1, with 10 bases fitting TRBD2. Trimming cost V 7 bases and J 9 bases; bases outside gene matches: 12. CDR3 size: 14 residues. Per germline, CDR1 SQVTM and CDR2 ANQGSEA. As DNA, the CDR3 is TGCAGCGGACTGCGAGCGGGAGGGCCATCTGAGCAGTTCTTC. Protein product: CSGLRAGGPSEQFF.

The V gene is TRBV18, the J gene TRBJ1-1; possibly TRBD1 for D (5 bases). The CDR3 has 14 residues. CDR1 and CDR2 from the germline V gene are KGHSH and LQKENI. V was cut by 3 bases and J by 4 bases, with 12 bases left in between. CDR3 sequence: CASSPGGGSTEAFF. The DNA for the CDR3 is TGTGCCAGCTCACCCGGGGGGGGGAGCACTGAAGCTTTCTTT.